These 2 T cell receptor beta chains were sequenced from one sample in a study of shared clonotypes between healthy human individuals. Clones were read by immunoSEQ multiplex PCR, and TCRdb kept only the in-frame ones, dropping some. The sample holds more than 80,000 clones, under 80% seen once. Sequencing was done on a sample of memory CD8+ T cells sorted from blood. The subset is: CD45RO+ cells pooled with CCR7-negative TemRA cells. Every receptor here comes from a man aged 25-45 years in good health.

This clone was seen a single time. The chain combines TRBV18 with TRBJ2-3; D ambiguous. This CDR3 is 12 amino acids long. Per germline, CDR1 KGHSH and CDR2 LQKENI. The V end lost 6 bases, the J end lost 5 bases, and 9 bases lay between the germline ends. The CDR3 sequence: CASSPGQDTQYF. In DNA, the CDR3 is TGTGCCAGCTCGCCCGGCCAAGATACGCAGTATTTT. The full variable domain, its missing parts supplied by reference TRBV18 and TRBJ2-3, is NAGVMQNPRHLVRRRGQEARLRCSPMKGHSHVYWYRQLPEEGLKFMVYLQKENIIDESGMPKERFSAEFPKEGPSILRIQQVVRGDSAAYFCASSPGQDTQYFGPGTRLTVL.

This clone was seen many times. The chain links TRBV6-4 to TRBJ2-3; a weak D match, TRBD1 (6 bases). CDR1 and CDR2 (germline): MRHNA, SNTAGT. This CDR3 contains 14 residues. Trimming stripped 2 bases from V and 0 bases from J, with 6 bases between. CDR3 coding DNA: TGTGCCAGCAGTGACGGGACAAGCACAGATACGCAGTATTTT. Translating it yields CASSDGTSTDTQYF.